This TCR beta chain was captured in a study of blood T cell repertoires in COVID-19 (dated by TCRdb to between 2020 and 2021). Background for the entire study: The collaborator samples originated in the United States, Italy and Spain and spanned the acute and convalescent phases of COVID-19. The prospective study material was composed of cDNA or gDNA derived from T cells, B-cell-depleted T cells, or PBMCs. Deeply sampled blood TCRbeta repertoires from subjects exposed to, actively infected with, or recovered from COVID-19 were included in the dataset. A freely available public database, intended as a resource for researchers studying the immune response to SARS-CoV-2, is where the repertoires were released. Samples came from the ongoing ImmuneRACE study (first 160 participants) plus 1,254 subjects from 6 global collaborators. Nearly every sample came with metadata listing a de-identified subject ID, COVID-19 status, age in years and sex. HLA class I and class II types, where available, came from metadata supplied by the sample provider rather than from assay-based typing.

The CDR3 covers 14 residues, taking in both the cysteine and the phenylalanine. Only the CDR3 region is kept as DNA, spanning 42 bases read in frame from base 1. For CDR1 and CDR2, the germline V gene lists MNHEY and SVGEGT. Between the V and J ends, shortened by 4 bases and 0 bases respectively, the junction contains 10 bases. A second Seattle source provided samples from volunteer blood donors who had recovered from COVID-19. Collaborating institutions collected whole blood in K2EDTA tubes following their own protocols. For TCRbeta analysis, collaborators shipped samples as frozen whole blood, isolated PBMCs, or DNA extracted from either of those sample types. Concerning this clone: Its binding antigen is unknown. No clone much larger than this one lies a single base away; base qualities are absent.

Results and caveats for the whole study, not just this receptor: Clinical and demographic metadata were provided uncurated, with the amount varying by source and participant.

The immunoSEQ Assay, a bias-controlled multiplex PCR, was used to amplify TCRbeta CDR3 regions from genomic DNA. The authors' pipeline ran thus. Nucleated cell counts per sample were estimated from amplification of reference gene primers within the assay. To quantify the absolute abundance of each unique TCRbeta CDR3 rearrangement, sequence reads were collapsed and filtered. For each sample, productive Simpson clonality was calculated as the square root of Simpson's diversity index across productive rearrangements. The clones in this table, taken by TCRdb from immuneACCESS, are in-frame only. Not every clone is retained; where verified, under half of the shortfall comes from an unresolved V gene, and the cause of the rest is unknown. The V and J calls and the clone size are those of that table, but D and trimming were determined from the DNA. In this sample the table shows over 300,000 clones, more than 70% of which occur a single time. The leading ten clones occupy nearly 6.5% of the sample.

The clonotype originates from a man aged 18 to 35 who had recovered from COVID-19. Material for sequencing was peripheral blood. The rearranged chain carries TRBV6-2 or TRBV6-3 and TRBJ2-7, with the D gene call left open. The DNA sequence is TGTGCCAGCAGTTCCTCGTCTAGCTCCTACGAGCAGTACTTC. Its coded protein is CASSSSSSSYEQYF.